The clone carrying this T cell receptor beta chain appeared a few times. Its antigen is still unknown. Germline V gene data show CDR1 as LGHDT and CDR2 as YNNKEL (reference sequence). Trimming pared 0 bases from V and 3 bases from J, leaving 9 bases between. This CDR3 spans 14 amino acids. TCRdb reprocessed the PCR reads with MiXCR, giving one entry per CDR3 protein. The sample lists about 630,000 distinct CDR3 sequences, 25% occurring once. The data belong to a study of molecular identifiers for immune sequencing clone quantification. A CD8+CD4-CCR7+CD45RA+ gate was used to sort naive CD8 T cells. The study's findings and limits: Barcode collisions between identical TCR molecules could shrink estimates of highly expanded clone sizes. Over 99% of CMV-specific effector molecules, but under 1% of naive ones, were in clones above 20 copies.

Sample: naive CD8+ T cells from blood, with Jurkat cell RNA spiked in. The subset was: FACS-sorted CD8+CD4-CCR7+CD45RA+ naive T cells. The sequence was obtained from a human donor in good health. Some libraries in this study had Jurkat cell RNA spiked in. V usage is TRBV3-1 and J usage is TRBJ2-7; D is uncertain. Written as DNA, the CDR3 is TGTGCCAGCAGCCAAGAGTTTCTGGGCTACGAGCAGTACTTC. Encoded protein: CASSQEFLGYEQYF.